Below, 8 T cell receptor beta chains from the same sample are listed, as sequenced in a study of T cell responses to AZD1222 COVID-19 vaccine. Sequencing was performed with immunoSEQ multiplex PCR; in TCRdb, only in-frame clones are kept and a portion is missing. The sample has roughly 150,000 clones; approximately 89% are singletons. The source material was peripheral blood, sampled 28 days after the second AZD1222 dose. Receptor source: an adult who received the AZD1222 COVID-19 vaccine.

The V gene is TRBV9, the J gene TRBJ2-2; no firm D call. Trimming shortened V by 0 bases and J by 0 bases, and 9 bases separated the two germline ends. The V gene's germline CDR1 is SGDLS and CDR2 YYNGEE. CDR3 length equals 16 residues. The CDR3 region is CASSVGPQPNTGELFF. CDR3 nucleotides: TGTGCCAGCAGCGTAGGCCCACAGCCGAACACCGGGGAGCTGTTTTTT.

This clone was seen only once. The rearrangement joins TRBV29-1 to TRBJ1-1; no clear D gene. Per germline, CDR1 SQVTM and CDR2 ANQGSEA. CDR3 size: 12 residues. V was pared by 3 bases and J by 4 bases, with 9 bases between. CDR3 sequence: CSVERGVTEAFF. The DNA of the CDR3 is TGCAGCGTTGAGCGGGGAGTCACTGAAGCTTTCTTT.

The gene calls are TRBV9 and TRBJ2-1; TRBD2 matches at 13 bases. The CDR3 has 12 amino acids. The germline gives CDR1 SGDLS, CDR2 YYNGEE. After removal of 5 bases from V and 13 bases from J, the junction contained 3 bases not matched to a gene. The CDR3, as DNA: TGTGCCAGCAGGGGACTAGCGGGAACCCAGTTCTTC. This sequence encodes CASRGLAGTQFF. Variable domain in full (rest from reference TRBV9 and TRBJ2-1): DSGVTQTPKHLITATGQRVTLRCSPRSGDLSVYWYQQSLDQGLQFLIQYYNGEERAKGNILERFSAQQFPDLHSELNLSSLELGDSALYFCASRGLAGTQFFGPGTRLTVL.

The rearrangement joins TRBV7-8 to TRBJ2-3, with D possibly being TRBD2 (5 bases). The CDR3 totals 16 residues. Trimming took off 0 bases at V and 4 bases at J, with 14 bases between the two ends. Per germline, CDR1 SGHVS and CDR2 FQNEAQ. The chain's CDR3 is CASSLALGRGPDTQYF. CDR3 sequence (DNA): TGTGCCAGCAGCTTAGCTCTGGGAAGAGGGCCAGATACGCAGTATTTT. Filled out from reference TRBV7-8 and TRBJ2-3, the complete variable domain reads GAGVSQSPRYKVAKRGQDVALRCDPISGHVSLFWYQQALGQGPEFLTYFQNEAQLDKSGLPSDRFFAERPEGSVSTLKIQRTQQEDSAVYLCASSLALGRGPDTQYFGPGTRLTVL.

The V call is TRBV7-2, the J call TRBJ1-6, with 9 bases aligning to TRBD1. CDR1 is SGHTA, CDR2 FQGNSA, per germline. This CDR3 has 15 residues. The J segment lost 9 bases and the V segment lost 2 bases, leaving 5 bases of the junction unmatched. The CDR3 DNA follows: TGTGCCAGCAGCTTAAGGGGACAGGGAGGTTCACCCCTCCACTTT. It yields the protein CASSLRGQGGSPLHF.

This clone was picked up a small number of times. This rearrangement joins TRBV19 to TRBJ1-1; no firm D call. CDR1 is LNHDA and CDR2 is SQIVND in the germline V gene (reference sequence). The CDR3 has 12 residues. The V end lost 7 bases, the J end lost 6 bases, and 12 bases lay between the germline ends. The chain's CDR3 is CASTGTHSEAFF. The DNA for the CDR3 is TGTGCCAGTACAGGCACCCATTCTGAAGCTTTCTTT.

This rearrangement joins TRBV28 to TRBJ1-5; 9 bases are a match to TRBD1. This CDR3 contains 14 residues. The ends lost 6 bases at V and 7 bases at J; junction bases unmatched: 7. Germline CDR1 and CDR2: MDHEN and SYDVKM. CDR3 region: CASRKTGGTQPQHF. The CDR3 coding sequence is TGTGCCAGCAGAAAAACAGGGGGCACGCAGCCCCAGCATTTT.

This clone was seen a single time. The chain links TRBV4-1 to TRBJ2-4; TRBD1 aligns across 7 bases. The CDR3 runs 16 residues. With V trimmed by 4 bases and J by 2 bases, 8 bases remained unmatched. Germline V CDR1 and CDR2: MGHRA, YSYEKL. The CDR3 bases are TGCGCCAGCAGCCCCCCCATGGGACAGTCCAAAAACATTCAGTACTTC. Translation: CASSPPMGQSKNIQYF.